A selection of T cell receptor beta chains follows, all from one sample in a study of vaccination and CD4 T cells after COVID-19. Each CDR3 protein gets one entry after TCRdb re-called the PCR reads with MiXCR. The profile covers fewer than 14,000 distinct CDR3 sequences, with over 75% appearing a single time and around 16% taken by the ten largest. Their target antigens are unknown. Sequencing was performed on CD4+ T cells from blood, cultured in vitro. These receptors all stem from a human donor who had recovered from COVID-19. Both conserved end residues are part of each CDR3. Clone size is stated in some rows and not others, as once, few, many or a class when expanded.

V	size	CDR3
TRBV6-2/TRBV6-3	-	CASSSRGSANYGYTF
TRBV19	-	CASLLTEGNYGYTF
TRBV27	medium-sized	CASSPYLSSGSEGEQFF
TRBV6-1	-	CASRKETGNTEAFF
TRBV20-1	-	CSASWSGGPHEQYF
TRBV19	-	CASRDRGREVAEAFF
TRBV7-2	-	CASSLQETQYF
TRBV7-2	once	CASSPPGQFSGNTIYF
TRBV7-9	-	CASSRGARTNEEETQYF
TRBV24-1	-	CATGAANQPQHF
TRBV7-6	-	CASSLWTAGPQETQYF
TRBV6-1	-	CASTRPSSGTYTGELFF
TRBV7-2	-	CASNRLAGGGIEQFF
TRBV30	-	CAWRKLAGLTDTQYF
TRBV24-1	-	CATSDWDRGGYTF
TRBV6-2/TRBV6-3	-	CASSDRGIRGETQYF
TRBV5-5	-	CASSIPEGARLNTEAFF
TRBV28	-	CASLTWGYEQYF
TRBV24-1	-	CATSDFGPGETQYF
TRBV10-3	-	CAISSSGTLNTEAFF
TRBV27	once	CASRLDRGGNQPQHF
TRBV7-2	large	CATKDYLAGELFF
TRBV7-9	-	CASSRNRAQRSEAFF
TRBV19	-	CASSIPGSGNEKLFF
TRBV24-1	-	CATSPGSYEQYF
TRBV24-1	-	CATSGGGKTQYF
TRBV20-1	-	CSGGRAEDTQYF
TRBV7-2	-	CASSLAAGSSGNTIYF
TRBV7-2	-	CASSLKGSTDTQYF
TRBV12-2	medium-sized	CASRQGPKQETQYF
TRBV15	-	CATSRVRSPLHF
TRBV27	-	CASSDWTGGNSPLHF
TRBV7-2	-	CASSLGGWDYGYTF
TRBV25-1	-	CASSGPPPEGKILRTEAFF
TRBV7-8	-	CASSPRRGAQETQYF
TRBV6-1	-	CASRRTGDLGNTIYF
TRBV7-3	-	CASSLSGPKETQYF
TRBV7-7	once	CASSSSYQETQYF
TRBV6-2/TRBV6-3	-	CASRRQGDYEQYF
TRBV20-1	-	CSARPPGPTEAFF
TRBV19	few	CASRLTAGSPGGYTF
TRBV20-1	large	CSLSKGQGMGEQYF
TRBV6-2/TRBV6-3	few	CASSPGGGSYEQYF
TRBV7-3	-	CASSYVGNTEAFF
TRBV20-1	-	CSASTGATYGYTF
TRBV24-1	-	CATSDFGTDYTF
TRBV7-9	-	CASSLRQSDNTEAFF
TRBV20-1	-	CSARSPAGELFF